This T cell receptor (beta chain) was recovered during a study of spatial heterogeneity in lung cancer. Study-wide context: Beta-chain sequences were consistently detected more often than alpha-chain sequences.

Every TCR cDNA molecule bore its own unique molecular identifier. In TCRdb, the 5' RACE reads were re-called with MiXCR into one record per CDR3 protein. The table records tens of thousands of distinct CDR3 sequences, roughly an eighth of them present only once. Germline loops: CDR1 SGDLS, CDR2 YYNGEE. V was clipped by 2 bases and J by 2 bases, with 11 bases between them. This CDR3 comprises 15 residues. The time point here: sample taken at primary tumor resection. A total of some 70 untreated early-stage non-small cell lung cancer patients served as donors. In its sample, this clonotype was seen many times.

The receptor comes from a male donor with early-stage non-small cell lung cancer. The J gene is TRBJ1-3, the V gene TRBV9; perhaps TRBD1 as D (6 bases). Material: PBMCs, obtained at surgery. Here the CDR3 reads CASSVTGSAGNTIYF. In DNA, the CDR3 is TGTGCCAGCAGCGTCACAGGGAGCGCTGGAAACACCATATATTTT.